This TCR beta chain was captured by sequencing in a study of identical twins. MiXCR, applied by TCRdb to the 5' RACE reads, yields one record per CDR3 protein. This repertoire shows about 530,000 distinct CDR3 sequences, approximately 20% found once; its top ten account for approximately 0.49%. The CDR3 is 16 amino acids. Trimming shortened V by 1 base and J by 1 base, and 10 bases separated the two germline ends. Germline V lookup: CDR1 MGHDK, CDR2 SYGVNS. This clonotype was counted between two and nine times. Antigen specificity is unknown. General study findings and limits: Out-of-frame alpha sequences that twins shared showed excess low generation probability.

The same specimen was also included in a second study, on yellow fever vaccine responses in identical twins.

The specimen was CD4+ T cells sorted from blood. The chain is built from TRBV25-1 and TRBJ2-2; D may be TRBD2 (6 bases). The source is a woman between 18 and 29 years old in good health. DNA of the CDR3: TGTGCCAGCAGTGAATCGGGACTGGTGAACACCGGGGAGCTGTTTTTT. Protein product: CASSESGLVNTGELFF. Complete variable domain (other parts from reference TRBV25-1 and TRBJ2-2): EADIYQTPRYLVIGTGKKITLECSQTMGHDKMYWYQQDPGMELHLIHYSYGVNSTEKGDLSSESTVSRIRTEHFPLTLESARPSHTSQYLCASSESGLVNTGELFFGEGSRLTVL.